This T cell receptor (beta chain) was profiled in a study of Graves' ophthalmopathy and Graves' hyperthyroidism. Using RNA transcripts, the TCR beta CDR3 regions were amplified. Following a first-round RT-PCR that used HTBI primers, a second-round multiplex PCR was carried out. TCRdb called the multiplex PCR reads again in MiXCR, with one record for every CDR3 protein. Here the sample spans 500,000 to 600,000 distinct CDR3 sequences, approximately 37% being singletons. Whole-study findings and limits: Ophthalmopathy could be told apart from stable hyperthyroidism by a 13-signature model (around 85% sensitivity, around 84% specificity).

Recruitment covered hyperthyroidism patients aged 18 to 65 whose new diagnosis was of under 2 months' duration. The CDR3 consists of 14 residues. The J segment lost 5 bases and the V segment lost 3 bases, leaving 4 bases of the junction unmatched. Germline V lookup: CDR1 SNHLY, CDR2 FYNNEI. This clonotype showed up many times. Its specificity is unknown. The genes are TRBV2 and TRBJ2-5; the match to TRBD1 covers 9 bases. The sample taken for sequencing was peripheral blood or thyroid tissue (not recorded which). The TCR originated in an adult man with Graves' hyperthyroidism. DNA for the CDR3: TGTGCCAGCAGTGAGGACAGGGGCGCGGAGACCCAGTACTTC. Translated: CASSEDRGAETQYF.